This entry lists 32 T cell receptor beta chains sequenced from one sample in a study of breast tumors, draining lymph nodes, adjacent tissues (TCRdb year 2016). Lymph node samples were obtained from the axillary draining lymph nodes of breast cancer patients. Libraries were built with multiplex PCR. TCRdb names Illumina HiSeq 2000 as the instrument used. TCRdb passed the public sequencing reads through fastp at Q25 and MiXCR, retaining productive beta sequences. Here each entry gathers all rows of one CDR3 protein and keeps the most common genes and DNA. Present in this sample are tens of thousands of distinct CDR3 sequences, approximately 29% of which were seen just once. In total, the top ten clones hold 8% to 9% of the sample. Sequencing input: axillary lymph node tissue. The receptors derive from a female donor with breast cancer. Some clones in this sample may be carry-over from other donors' samples.

Comments on this clonotype: One end of the junction is discordant with germline, which a read error may explain. The DNA of the CDR3 is TGCGGCGTTGCAACAGGTCAGACTTTCTCCTACGAGCAGTACTTC. Translated: CGVATGQTFSYEQYF. V usage is TRBV29-1 and J usage is TRBJ2-7; maybe TRBD1 (5 bases). The CDR3 totals 15 residues. Germline values: CDR1 SQVTM, CDR2 ANQGSEA.

Concerning this clonotype itself: A much larger clonotype is one base distant, so this may be a read error. The V call is TRBV30, the J call TRBJ2-1, with a weak D call TRBD2 (5 bases). The CDR3 extends over 15 amino acids. Germline CDR1 GTSNPN, CDR2 SVGIG (reference sequence). Trimming stripped 1 base from V and 2 bases from J, with 12 bases between. CDR3 DNA: TGTGCCTGGAGTGCGGGGTTCGTCACCTACAATGAGCAGTTCTTC. It encodes CAWSAGFVTYNEQFF.

This clonotype was found many times. The chain employs TRBV5-1 and TRBJ2-1, with 7 bases fitting TRBD1. The trim removed 4 bases at V and 8 bases at J, leaving 6 bases unmatched. Germline V gene sequence: CDR1 SGHRS, CDR2 YFSETQ. CDR3 length equals 13 residues. In DNA, the CDR3 is TGCGCCAGCAGCACGCAGGGGGTCGATGAGCAGTTCTTC. Encoded protein: CASSTQGVDEQFF.

With respect to this clonotype: A much larger clone differs by one base, so this may be a read error. J is TRBJ2-7 and V is TRBV19, with 9 bases aligning to TRBD2. The CDR3 contains 15 residues. Germline trimming cut 4 bases from V and 4 bases from J; bases unmatched to any gene: 8. Germline loops: CDR1 LNHDA, CDR2 SQIVND (reference sequence). CDR3 loop: CASSRSIAGAYEQYF. CDR3 nucleotide sequence: TGTGCCAGTAGTAGGAGCATAGCGGGAGCTTACGAGCAGTACTTC.

The chain couples TRBV24-1 to TRBJ2-3, with TRBD2 identical over 15 bases. V lost 6 bases and J lost 0; bases outside the gene matches: 18. Germline V gene lookup returns CDR1 KGHDR and CDR2 SFDVKD. There are 22 residues in the CDR3. The CDR3 DNA is TGTGCCACCAGTCCCCTTCCAGGTAGGACTAGCGGGAGGGACCCAAGCACAGATACGCAGTATTTT. Amino acids: CATSPLPGRTSGRDPSTDTQYF.

This clonotype came up many times. This chain uses TRBV20-1 with TRBJ2-7, with TRBD2 matching over 12 bases. The CDR3 has 13 amino acids. V trimming: 5 bases; J trimming: 7 bases; junction bases outside the gene matches: 6. Germline assignment: CDR1 DFQATT and CDR2 SNEGSKA (reference sequence). The CDR3 region has the DNA TGCAGTGCTCTAGCGGGAGGGAGGATGGAGCAGTACTTC. This translates into CSALAGGRMEQYF.

The chain couples TRBV7-3 to TRBJ2-3; TRBD2 matches 8 bases. V shed 5 bases, J shed 10 bases, and the junction held 11 bases outside the gene matches. The CDR3 runs to 14 residues. CDR1 is SGHTA and CDR2 is FQGTGA in the germline V gene. In DNA, the CDR3 is TGTGCCAGCAGCCCGAACGGGGGGGCGCGTGCGCAGTATTTT. Translating gives CASSPNGGARAQYF.

To note about this clonotype: Being one base from a much bigger clone, this may be a read error. The chain links TRBV6-5 to TRBJ1-5, with D perhaps matching TRBD1 (5 bases). Germline V lookup: CDR1 MNHEY, CDR2 SVGAGI. V dropped 6 bases and J dropped 3 bases, with 9 bases sitting between them. The CDR3 runs 13 residues. The CDR3 loop is CASRRQHNQPQHF. The CDR3 nucleotides are TGTGCCAGCAGAAGACAGCACAATCAGCCCCAGCATTTT.

This clonotype was observed at least ten times. CDR3 in amino acids: CASSSSYRDYYGYTF. For the CDR3, the DNA is TGTGCCAGCAGTTCGTCCTACAGGGACTACTATGGCTACACCTTC. V usage is TRBV7-2 and J usage is TRBJ1-2; possible D gene TRBD1, 6 bases. CDR1 SGHTA and CDR2 FQGNSA come from the germline V gene. V lost 6 bases and J 3 bases, leaving 17 bases between the germline ends. The CDR3 is 15 amino acids.

As for this clonotype: A single base separates this from a much larger clone, so it may be a read error. The conserved final phenylalanine or tryptophan is absent from the CDR3, which likely points to a read error. V is TRBV6-1 and J is TRBJ1-4; D call uncertain. Per germline, CDR1 MNHNS and CDR2 SASEGT. This CDR3 is 14 amino acids long. Deletions cut 6 bases from V and 2 bases from J, with 10 bases between. In DNA form, the CDR3 reads TGTGCCAGCAGATGGTCGGGGACTAATGAAAAACTGTTTCTT. Residues: CASRWSGTNEKLFL.

This clonotype was observed at least ten times. The chain has TRBV28 and TRBJ1-6; 8 bases are a match to TRBD1. CDR3 length: 15 amino acids. V dropped 5 bases and J dropped 10; count of bases not matched to a gene: 10. Looked up from germline, CDR1 is MDHEN and CDR2 is SYDVKM. The CDR3 spells CASSPRTGWQSPLHF. CDR3 in DNA: TGTGCCAGCAGTCCACGGACAGGGTGGCAATCACCCCTCCACTTT.

In this sample, this clonotype turned up many times. The chain recombines TRBV10-3 with TRBJ2-7, with 7 bases matching TRBD2. From germline, CDR1 is ENHRY and CDR2 SYGVKD. The CDR3 extends over 12 amino acids. With 6 bases clipped from V and 5 bases from J, the junction kept 4 bases outside the gene matches. In nucleotides, the CDR3 is TGTGCCATCAGCTGGACTAGTGACGAGCAGTACTTC. Translated, it gives CAISWTSDEQYF.

This clonotype was seen repeatedly, ten times or more. V and J are TRBV20-1 and TRBJ2-1, with 11 bases lining up with TRBD2. Trimming took 5 bases from V and 6 from J; bases not matched to a gene: 6. The CDR3 contains 14 residues. Germline V gives CDR1 DFQATT, CDR2 SNEGSKA (reference sequence). The CDR3 reads CSASGTSGTNEQFF. CDR3 bases: TGCAGTGCTTCCGGGACTAGCGGAACCAATGAGCAGTTCTTC.

To note about this clonotype: A read error may produce the germline difference seen at one junction end. The rearrangement links TRBV7-3 to TRBJ2-5; D is undetermined. Germline V gene sequence: CDR1 SGHTA, CDR2 FQGTGA. The CDR3 has 15 amino acids. The DNA of the CDR3 is TGTGCCAGCAGCAAGGACGGAGCTCCTTTGGAGATCCAGCACTTC. It codes for CASSKDGAPLEIQHF.

At least ten counts were recorded for this clonotype. CDR3 DNA: TGTGCCAGCAGTCCAGGGGAAGGGCAGCCCCAGCATTTT. It specifies CASSPGEGQPQHF. The chain couples TRBV12-3 or TRBV12-4 to TRBJ1-5; D might be TRBD1 (6 bases). The V gene lost 5 bases and the J gene lost 7 bases, with 12 bases spanning the gap. This CDR3 is built from 13 residues.

In its sample, this clonotype was seen a few times. The chain is built from TRBV20-1 and TRBJ2-7; the D gene is possibly TRBD2 (5 bases). From germline, CDR1 is DFQATT and CDR2 SNEGSKA (reference sequence). Trimming removed 0 bases from V and 1 base from J, with 10 bases in between. The CDR3 totals 14 residues. CDR3 in amino acids: CSAREAEISYEQYF. In DNA form, the CDR3 reads TGCAGTGCTAGAGAAGCGGAAATATCCTACGAGCAGTACTTC.

This clonotype was counted at least ten times. The genes are TRBV18 and TRBJ1-2, with TRBD1 as a possible D gene (6 bases). Germline CDR1 is KGHSH and CDR2 is LQKENI. Trimming left V 5 bases short and J 2 bases short, with 12 bases between. This CDR3 is 14 amino acids long. The CDR3 DNA reads TGTGCCAGCTCAAGCGATCAGGGGAACTATGGCTACACCTTC. Translation: CASSSDQGNYGYTF.

Many counts were recorded for this clonotype. The J gene is TRBJ2-1, the V gene TRBV7-9; 8 positions agree with TRBD2. This CDR3 has 15 residues. Germline loops: CDR1 SEHNR, CDR2 FQNEAQ (reference sequence). V trimming: 4 bases; J trimming: 9 bases; junction bases outside the gene matches: 11. The CDR3 region has the DNA TGTGCCAGCAGCTCTATAGCGGGATTGGGTGGTGAGCAGTTCTTC. Translation: CASSSIAGLGGEQFF.

This clonotype was observed a handful of times. This sequence may be a read error, since a much larger clone differs from it by one base. The V call is TRBV20-1, the J call TRBJ2-1, with D uncertain. CDR1 DFQATT and CDR2 SNEGSKA come from the germline V gene (reference sequence). This CDR3 is built from 12 residues. The CDR3 nucleotides are TGCAGTGCTAGAGGTTCCTATGGTGAGCCGTTCTTC. Protein sequence: CSARGSYGEPFF.

This clonotype has at least ten counts. This sequence joins TRBV9 and TRBJ1-4; a weak D match, TRBD1 (6 bases). Germline V CDR1 and CDR2: SGDLS, YYNGEE. The CDR3 has 17 amino acids. Trimming shortened V by 2 bases and J by 7 bases, and 21 bases separated the two germline ends. CDR3 region: CASSVGTTGLGGEKLFF. The CDR3 DNA reads as TGTGCCAGCAGCGTCGGGACTACAGGGCTTGGCGGTGAAAAACTGTTTTTT.

This clonotype has ten or more counts. A read error may be the cause here, since a much bigger clone is one base away. The rearrangement links TRBV5-1 to TRBJ1-5; 8 positions match TRBD1. The germline CDR1 and CDR2 sequences are SGHRS and YFSETQ. This CDR3 spans 14 amino acids. The V segment lost 4 bases and the J segment 10 bases; nucleotides outside the gene matches: 10. CDR3 protein: CASSATGGRHPQHF. The CDR3 nucleotides read TGCGCCAGCAGCGCAACAGGGGGTCGTCACCCCCAGCATTTT. The full variable domain, completed using reference TRBV5-1 and TRBJ1-5, is KAGVTQTPRYLIKTRGQQVTLSCSPISGHRSVSWYQQTPGQGLQFLFEYFSETQRNKGNFPGRFSGRQFSNSRSEMNVSTLELGDSALYLCASSATGGRHPQHFGDGTRLSIL.

In this sample, this clonotype turned up many times. The chain links TRBV10-3 to TRBJ1-2; weak D call: TRBD1 (5 bases). The length of the CDR3 is 16 residues. Germline V gene lookup returns CDR1 ENHRY and CDR2 SYGVKD. With 3 bases removed from V and 6 bases from J, the gap between germline ends came to 20 bases. The CDR3 bases are TGTGCCATCAGTGAAGTTAATGGCAGGGAAAAGGATGGCTACACCTTC. It encodes CAISEVNGREKDGYTF.

Comments on this clonotype: This could be a read error, since a much larger clone is one nucleotide away. V and J are TRBV6-5 and TRBJ2-7, with a weak D call TRBD1 (5 bases). The germline V gene encodes CDR1 MNHEY and CDR2 SVGAGI. This CDR3 comprises 13 residues. V lost 5 bases to trimming and J lost 3 bases, with 11 bases between them. The CDR3 region is CASSHGADYEQYF. CDR3 nucleotides: TGTGCCAGCAGTCATGGGGCCGACTACGAGCAGTACTTC.

This clonotype has ten or more counts. Here the CDR3 reads CASSHRQGDTGELFF. The CDR3 DNA sequence: TGCGCCAGCAGCCACCGACAGGGGGACACCGGGGAGCTGTTTTTT. V and J are TRBV4-3 and TRBJ2-2; 9 bases are shared with TRBD1. This CDR3 comprises 15 residues. Germline loops: CDR1 LGHNA, CDR2 YSLEER. Trimming cost V 3 bases and J 3 bases; bases outside gene matches: 2.

Note on this clonotype: This may be a read error, as it is one base from a much larger clone. The chain links TRBV24-1 to TRBJ1-5; TRBD1 might be the D (5 bases). Germline CDR1 reads KGHDR; CDR2 reads SFDVKD. CDR3 length: 15 residues. CDR3 bases: TGTGGCACCAGTGATTCTCCGGGGGGGGGAAGGGCCCAGCATTTT. Amino acids: CGTSDSPGGGRAQHF.

The J gene is TRBJ2-5, the V gene TRBV7-2; 9 bases map to TRBD1. The germline CDR1 and CDR2 sequences are SGHTA and FQGNSA. Germline trimming cut 1 base from V and 4 bases from J; bases unmatched to any gene: 4. The CDR3 contains 15 residues. The CDR3, as DNA: TGTGCCAGCAGCTTAGAGACAGGGGGTGCAGAGACCCAGTACTTC. This codes for CASSLETGGAETQYF.

This clonotype was detected ten times or more. The J gene is TRBJ2-2, the V gene TRBV7-3, with 10 nucleotides matching TRBD1. Germline CDR1 and CDR2: SGHTA and FQGTGA. The CDR3 spans 16 residues. Germline trimming cut 5 bases from V and 5 bases from J; bases unmatched to any gene: 8. In nucleotides, the CDR3 is TGTGCCAGCAGCCCCACGGGACAGGGGATAACCGGGGAGCTGTTTTTT. Translated: CASSPTGQGITGELFF.

This clonotype was counted at least ten times. V usage is TRBV11-2 and J usage is TRBJ2-7; TRBD1 is a possible D gene (5 bases). The CDR3 totals 14 residues. Germline lookup yields CDR1 SGHAT and CDR2 FQNNGV. Trimming shortened V by 5 bases and J by 2 bases, and 13 bases separated the two germline ends. The CDR3 spells CASSPLQGPYEQYF. As DNA, the CDR3 is TGTGCCAGCAGCCCCTTGCAGGGCCCCTACGAGCAGTACTTC.

About this clonotype itself: A junction end diverges from the germline sequence, so it may reflect a read error. The V gene is TRBV10-3, the J gene TRBJ2-5; TRBD2 matches 12 bases. The CDR3 loop spans 15 amino acids. From germline, CDR1 is ENHRY and CDR2 SYGVKD. The CDR3 sequence: CAISILAGGRETQTF. CDR3 coding DNA: TGTGCCATCAGTATCCTAGCGGGGGGGAGGGAGACCCAGACCTTC.

This clonotype was detected many times. The chain uses TRBV7-6 and TRBJ2-7, with D tentatively TRBD1 (5 bases). Per germline, CDR1 SGHVS and CDR2 FNYEAQ. The CDR3 totals 15 residues. The ends were cut back, 3 bases at V and 0 bases at J, with 12 bases in the middle. CDR3 protein: CASSLGPDSSYEQYF. The CDR3 DNA reads as TGTGCCAGCAGCTTGGGGCCAGATTCCTCCTACGAGCAGTACTTC.

In this sample, this clonotype turned up many times. The gene calls are TRBV19 and TRBJ2-2, with TRBD1 matching 9 bases. V was clipped by 5 bases and J by 5 bases; unmatched bases: 12. The CDR3 sequence is 17 residues long. Germline CDR1 LNHDA, CDR2 SQIVND (reference sequence). The CDR3 spells CASSSLTGGARTGELFF. Here the CDR3 DNA reads TGTGCCAGTAGTTCCCTCACAGGGGGCGCGCGGACCGGGGAGCTGTTTTTT.

At least ten counts were recorded for this clonotype. The CDR3 protein is CASSPEGGATDTQYF. The CDR3 DNA reads as TGTGCCAGCAGTCCTGAGGGGGGAGCCACAGATACGCAGTATTTT. This chain joins TRBV7-2 and TRBJ2-3; D possibly matches TRBD1 or TRBD2 (6 bases each). CDR3 size: 15 residues. Deletions cut 6 bases from V and 2 bases from J, with 15 bases between. Germline V gene lookup returns CDR1 SGHTA and CDR2 FQGNSA.